The 2 T cell receptor beta chains given below trace back to one sample, sequenced in a study of T-cell memory formation after mild COVID-19. TCRdb re-called the 5' RACE reads through MiXCR, storing one row per CDR3 protein. The sample has under 150,000 distinct CDR3 sequences; about 20% are singletons. Sequenced sample: PBMCs or a T cell subset sorted from them (not recorded which). Every receptor here comes from a young man who had mild COVID-19 (a few samples of this study predate the infection). Cell type and time point are not known.

This chain links TRBV5-1 with TRBJ2-4, with D tentatively TRBD2 (5 bases). The CDR3 contains 20 residues. Germline V gives CDR1 SGHRS, CDR2 YFSETQ. The V end lost 5 bases, the J end lost 0 bases, and 27 bases lay between the germline ends. CDR3 sequence: CASRRAPGRGEARAKNIQYF. The CDR3 DNA reads as TGCGCCAGCAGGAGGGCCCCGGGTCGTGGGGAAGCTAGAGCCAAAAACATTCAGTACTTC.

The chain is built from TRBV5-5 and TRBJ2-2; 11 bases line up with TRBD1. The CDR3 is 16 residues long. The ends lost 3 bases at V and 8 bases at J; junction bases unmatched: 9. Germline assignment: CDR1 SGHKS and CDR2 YYEKEE (reference sequence). This CDR3 reads CASSSTDRGLRGELFF. The DNA for the CDR3 is TGTGCCAGCAGCTCGACGGACAGGGGGCTAAGGGGGGAGCTGTTTTTT.